What follows describes a single T cell receptor beta chain. The antigen remains undetermined. This CDR3 is built from 15 residues. CDR1 is SGHNT, CDR2 YYREEE, per germline (reference sequence). The junction had 8 bases not matched to a gene; V was cut back by 4 bases and J by 7 bases. PCR employed 60 Vbeta and 13 Jbeta primers. Sequenced by immunoSEQ multiplex PCR; TCRdb stores in-frame clones only, minus some. The sample has roughly 160,000 clones; roughly 82% are singletons. This sample is part of a study of cytomegalovirus exposure and HLA in healthy donors. Points from the study as a whole: Later work found that TCR association rates differed between HLA loci; DRB1 had the most and HLA-C the fewest.

The specimen sequenced was PBMCs. This chain links TRBV5-4 with TRBJ2-1, with 10 bases aligning to TRBD1. The sequence came from a man aged 50 or older in good health and CMV-seropositive. The CDR3, as DNA: TGTGCCAGCAGCGCGGGACAGGGGTCCTTTAATGAGCAGTTCTTC. Its translation: CASSAGQGSFNEQFF.